This T cell receptor (beta chain) was found in a study of blood T cell repertoires in COVID-19. The wider study: COVID-19 samples, acute and convalescent, were from the United States, Italy and Spain. Sources were T cells, B-cell-depleted T cells, or PBMCs; the material itself was cDNA or gDNA.

Germline-derived CDR1 and CDR2 are MNHEY and SVGAGI. The CDR3 covers 11 residues. Per the original methods: The authors estimated nucleated cell counts from reference gene primer amplification. Sequenced by immunoSEQ multiplex PCR; TCRdb stores in-frame clones only, minus some. V and J calls and clone size are as listed in that table; D and trimming were resolved from the DNA. This sample carries about 70,000 clones, about 89% of them seen once, and the ten largest clones take more than 4.5%. This chain links TRBV6-5 with TRBJ1-1; TRBD1 is a possible D gene (5 bases). Sequenced: peripheral blood. The TCR originated in a man over 45 with active COVID-19. CDR3 DNA sequence: TGTGCTTGTGGGGCGAACACTGAAGCTTTCTTT. Its translation: CACGANTEAFF.